The clone carrying this TCR beta chain occurred a few times. No antigen is known for it. This CDR3 is 13 amino acids long. Germline CDR1 is SEHNR and CDR2 is FQNEAQ (reference sequence). V lost 5 bases, J lost 6 bases, and 4 bases stayed unmatched. The entry originates in a study of radiation and T cells in renal cell carcinoma. The study, taken as a whole, reports: Top tumor clonotypes rose in blood 2 weeks post-radiation, then contracted. Without pretreatment biopsies, baseline tumor clonotype presence was undetermined.

Indicated time point: blood 4 weeks post-SBRT, at nephrectomy. The treatment here: 15 Gy SBRT to primary tumor, nephrectomy 4 weeks later. Nephrectomy followed 15 Gy stereotactic body radiation by 4 weeks. The tumor was a clear cell renal cell carcinoma. Here immunoSEQ multiplex PCR was the method, and the copy in TCRdb shows in-frame clones only, minus some. The sample gives 150,000 or so clones, less than 90% of which show up once; 11% is in the top ten. The rearrangement uses TRBV7-9 and TRBJ1-2, with 9 nucleotides matching TRBD1. The TCR sequence derives from a woman aged 50 to 60 with renal cell carcinoma. Sequenced material: blood, taken from a patient whose treatment included radiotherapy and nephrectomy. The CDR3 loop reads CASSRDREDGYTF. CDR3 DNA: TGTGCCAGCAGCCGGGACAGGGAAGATGGCTACACCTTC.